This TCR beta chain was sequenced in a study of neurological immune-mediated disorders. 5'RACE generated cDNA with 10-nucleotide random UMIs. Per sequencing run, 15-18 subjects together gave over 160 million TCR-beta sequences. TCRdb reprocessed the 5' RACE reads with MiXCR, giving one entry per CDR3 protein. The sample records tens of thousands of distinct CDR3 sequences, about 4.1% being singletons. This clonotype was detected many times. Its antigen is unknown. Overall study findings and caveats: No CDR3 amino acid sequences recurred among expanded clones across subjects, suggesting private repertoires in all groups.

Germline CDR1 is LGHNA and CDR2 is YNFKEQ. V lost 0 bases and J 2 bases, leaving 8 bases between the germline ends. The CDR3 totals 15 residues. This sequence was found in a man in his thirties or forties with multiple sclerosis. This sequence joins TRBV4-2 and TRBJ1-5; D remains unclear. The sample consisted of PBMCs. In DNA form, the CDR3 reads TGTGCCAGCAGCCAAGATTTAGGTGGCAATCAGCCCCAGCATTTT. Its protein product is CASSQDLGGNQPQHF.